This T cell receptor beta chain was observed in a study of post-analysis software for immune sequencing data. TCR beta libraries were prepared from cDNA with unique molecular identifiers. MiXCR, applied by TCRdb to the PCR reads, yields one record per CDR3 protein. The table has about half a million distinct CDR3 sequences, approximately 34% seen once; the top ten hold about 5.6%. The TCR was taken from a girl aged 2 to 17 with multiple sclerosis. The sequencing input was blood.

CDR3 sequence: CASSLRGTGENSPLHF. The CDR3 region has the DNA TGTGCCAGCAGCTTACGAGGGACAGGGGAAAATTCACCCCTCCACTTT. The chain joins TRBV11-2 to TRBJ1-6; TRBD1 matches at 10 bases. V shed 2 bases and J 7 bases; nucleotides not matched to a gene: 5. The germline gives CDR1 SGHAT, CDR2 FQNNGV. The CDR3 loop spans 16 amino acids.